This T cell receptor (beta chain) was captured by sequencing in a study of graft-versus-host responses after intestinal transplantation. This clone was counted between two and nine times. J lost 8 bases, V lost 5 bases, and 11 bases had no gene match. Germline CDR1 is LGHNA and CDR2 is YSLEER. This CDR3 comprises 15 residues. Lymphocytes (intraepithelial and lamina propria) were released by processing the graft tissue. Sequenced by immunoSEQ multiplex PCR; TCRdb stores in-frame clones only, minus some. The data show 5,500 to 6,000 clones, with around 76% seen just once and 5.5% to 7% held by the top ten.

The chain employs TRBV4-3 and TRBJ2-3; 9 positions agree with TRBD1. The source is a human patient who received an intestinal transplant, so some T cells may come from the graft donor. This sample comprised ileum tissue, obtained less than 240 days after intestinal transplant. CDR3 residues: CASSKGDRDAGTQYF. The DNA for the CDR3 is TGCGCCAGCAGCAAAGGGGACAGGGATGCCGGTACGCAGTATTTT.